A selection of T cell receptor beta chains follows, all from one sample in a study of shared clonotypes between healthy human individuals. Measured with immunoSEQ multiplex PCR; TCRdb has only the in-frame clones, and not every one. The sample contains some 2,500,000 clones, around 92% of which appear only once. The sample was naive CD4+ T cells from PBMCs. These receptors all come from a man aged 18 to 35 in good health. Some clones in this sample may be carry-over from other donors' samples. Each CDR3 is given with its conserved first and last residue. The order of the fields is D gene, V gene, J gene, clone size, CDR3 protein, CDR3 DNA. The D gene is left open where the match is weak. Size is omitted from some rows. Given values are once, few, many or a class for expanded clones.

NA	TRBV9	TRBJ1-1	NA	CASSPGLTEAFF	TGTGCCAGCAGCCCGGGGCTCACTGAAGCTTTCTTT
NA	TRBV30	TRBJ2-2	NA	CACRQAANTGELFF	TGTGCCTGCCGGCAGGCAGCAAACACCGGGGAGCTGTTTTTT
TRBD1	TRBV5-6	TRBJ1-1	NA	CASSFGTGASLTVNTEAFF	TGTGCCAGCAGCTTTGGGACAGGCGCCTCTTTAACCGTGAACACTGAAGCTTTCTTT
NA	TRBV6-5	TRBJ2-1	NA	CASSPQSDYLNEQFF	TGTGCCAGCAGTCCCCAAAGCGACTATCTTAATGAGCAGTTCTTC
TRBD1	TRBV5-1	TRBJ1-5	NA	CASSLGDSSFSNQPQHF	TGCGCCAGCAGCTTGGGGGACAGCAGTTTTAGCAATCAGCCCCAGCATTTT
NA	TRBV25-1	TRBJ2-5	NA	CASSPDNQETQYF	TGTGCCAGCAGTCCGGACAACCAAGAGACCCAGTACTTC
TRBD1	TRBV7-8	TRBJ2-7	NA	CASSWNPGQGVEQYF	TGTGCCAGCAGCTGGAATCCGGGACAGGGGGTGGAGCAGTACTTC
NA	TRBV2	TRBJ2-4	NA	CASSDRTAKRGIQYF	TGTGCCAGCAGTGATCGGACAGCGAAAAGAGGCATTCAGTACTTC
NA	TRBV28	TRBJ1-1	NA	CASSSPLTSTEAFF	TGTGCCAGCAGTTCACCTCTCACTAGCACTGAAGCTTTCTTT
NA	TRBV5-8	TRBJ1-2	NA	CASNWPHPGGSGGYTF	TGTGCCAGCAACTGGCCCCACCCCGGTGGTTCGGGCGGCTACACCTTC
NA	TRBV28	TRBJ1-3	NA	CASRPEGPSSGNTIYF	TGTGCCAGCAGGCCAGAAGGGCCCAGCTCTGGAAACACCATATATTTT
NA	TRBV4-3	TRBJ1-5	NA	CASSQERAGGNQPQHF	TGCGCCAGCAGCCAAGAAAGGGCAGGGGGCAATCAGCCCCAGCATTTT
NA	TRBV28	TRBJ2-3	NA	CASIGSTGSTDTQYF	TGTGCCAGCATTGGGTCGACGGGGAGCACAGATACGCAGTATTTT
TRBD1	TRBV10-3	TRBJ1-2	NA	CAISLDRGQVYGYTF	TGTGCCATCAGTCTTGACAGGGGGCAGGTCTATGGCTACACCTTC
NA	TRBV7-2	TRBJ2-1	NA	CASSSRFVGGEQFF	TGTGCCAGCAGCTCCAGGTTCGTCGGGGGTGAGCAGTTCTTC
NA	TRBV5-4	TRBJ1-4	NA	CASSSGGDATSEKLFF	TGTGCCAGCAGCTCTGGAGGGGATGCAACTAGTGAAAAACTGTTTTTT
NA	TRBV6-5	TRBJ2-4	NA	CASSPLRGWQNIQYF	TGTGCCAGCAGCCCTCTGAGGGGGTGGCAAAACATTCAGTACTTC
NA	TRBV25-1	TRBJ2-1	NA	CASDDSFYNEQFF	TGTGCCAGCGACGACAGTTTCTACAATGAGCAGTTCTTC
NA	TRBV5-5	TRBJ2-7	NA	CASSPGQRVRGSHEQYF	TGTGCCAGCAGCCCGGGACAGCGGGTTCGTGGTAGCCACGAGCAGTACTTC
TRBD2	TRBV30	TRBJ2-3	NA	CAWNLGLAGGNTQYF	TGTGCCTGGAACTTGGGACTAGCGGGAGGGAATACGCAGTATTTT
TRBD2	TRBV28	TRBJ2-1	NA	CASRREALNEQFF	TGTGCCAGCAGGCGGGAGGCCCTCAATGAGCAGTTCTTC
NA	TRBV5-1	TRBJ2-3	NA	CASSWGPSTDTQYF	TGCGCCAGCAGCTGGGGGCCTAGCACAGATACGCAGTATTTT
NA	TRBV7-8	TRBJ2-2	NA	CASSLDGNTGELFF	TGTGCCAGCAGCTTGGACGGGAACACCGGGGAGCTGTTTTTT
NA	TRBV30	TRBJ2-1	NA	CAWSWGQGEQFF	TGTGCCTGGAGTTGGGGGCAGGGTGAGCAGTTCTTC
NA	TRBV28	TRBJ1-1	NA	CASSYGTGILNTEAFF	TGTGCCAGCAGTTATGGGACGGGGATATTAAACACTGAAGCTTTCTTT
NA	TRBV2	TRBJ1-1	NA	CASSARDEAFF	TGTGCCAGCAGTGCCAGAGATGAAGCTTTCTTT
NA	TRBV5-8	TRBJ2-7	NA	CASSYWGSLDEQYF	TGTGCCAGCAGCTATTGGGGGTCTCTAGACGAGCAGTACTTC
NA	TRBV29-1	TRBJ1-1	NA	CSVVGNTEAFF	TGCAGCGTTGTAGGGAACACTGAAGCTTTCTTT
NA	TRBV25-1	TRBJ1-4	once	CASSETVTNEKLFF	TGTGCCAGCAGTGAAACGGTAACTAATGAAAAACTGTTTTTT
TRBD2	TRBV4-2	TRBJ2-5	NA	CASSQARASGQQETQYF	TGTGCCAGCAGCCAAGCTAGGGCTAGCGGGCAACAAGAGACCCAGTACTTC
TRBD2	TRBV27	TRBJ2-1	NA	CASSLWTSLEGGQFF	TGTGCCAGCAGTTTATGGACTAGCCTCGAGGGAGGGCAGTTCTTC
NA	TRBV19	TRBJ1-2	NA	CASSEAGAYGYTF	TGTGCCAGTAGTGAGGCAGGGGCCTATGGCTACACCTTC
TRBD2	TRBV7-2	TRBJ2-2	NA	CASSLGLAGTGELFF	TGTGCCAGCAGCCTCGGACTAGCGGGAACCGGGGAGCTGTTTTTT
NA	TRBV5-8	TRBJ2-6	NA	CASSLGARGANVLTF	TGTGCCAGCAGCTTGGGGGCGAGGGGGGCCAACGTCCTGACTTTC
NA	TRBV6-5	TRBJ2-1	NA	CASSSTGAGGSDEQFF	TGTGCCAGCAGTTCAACGGGAGCAGGAGGTTCGGATGAGCAGTTCTTC
NA	TRBV5-5	TRBJ2-3	few	CASTSLAKADTQYF	TGTGCCAGCACGTCCTTAGCGAAAGCCGATACGCAGTATTTT
TRBD2	TRBV10-1	TRBJ2-1	NA	CASGSRLAGDYNEQFF	TGCGCCAGCGGATCTCGGCTAGCGGGAGACTACAATGAGCAGTTCTTC
NA	TRBV18	TRBJ2-7	NA	CASSPPEGVGEQYF	TGTGCCAGCTCACCACCGGAGGGGGTAGGCGAGCAGTACTTC
NA	TRBV7-9	TRBJ1-2	NA	CASRSGRGLFPTGGYTF	TGTGCCAGCAGATCCGGCAGGGGCTTATTCCCCACGGGGGGCTACACCTTC
NA	TRBV7-9	TRBJ1-2	NA	CASSFFQDSPYGYTF	TGTGCCAGCAGCTTTTTCCAGGACAGCCCCTATGGCTACACCTTC
NA	TRBV11-2	TRBJ2-3	NA	CASSLTSGAPDTQYF	TGTGCCAGCAGCTTAACGTCGGGAGCCCCAGATACGCAGTATTTT
NA	TRBV28	TRBJ2-7	once	CASSPRTRSRSYEQYF	TGTGCCAGCAGCCCCCGAACCCGGTCGAGGTCCTACGAGCAGTACTTC
NA	TRBV7-2	TRBJ1-1	once	CASSLAGEWTEAFF	TGTGCCAGCAGCTTAGCAGGGGAATGGACTGAAGCTTTCTTT
TRBD2	TRBV28	TRBJ2-7	NA	CASRLGGLAGGASYEQYF	TGTGCCAGCAGGTTGGGGGGACTAGCGGGAGGTGCCTCCTACGAGCAGTACTTC
NA	TRBV2	TRBJ2-7	once	CASSRGPSSYEQYF	TGTGCCAGCAGTCGCGGTCCTAGCTCCTACGAGCAGTACTTC
NA	TRBV11-3	TRBJ2-3	NA	CASSSGGLDTQYF	TGTGCCAGCAGTTCCGGGGGGCTAGATACGCAGTATTTT
NA	TRBV9	TRBJ2-5	NA	CASSVGAGLETQYF	TGTGCCAGCAGCGTAGGGGCAGGGTTGGAGACCCAGTACTTC
NA	TRBV27	TRBJ2-5	NA	CASKPAGKAETQYF	TGTGCCAGCAAACCCGCGGGGAAGGCAGAGACCCAGTACTTC
TRBD1	TRBV5-1	TRBJ2-7	NA	CASSLAAGQGSFEQYF	TGCGCCAGCAGCTTGGCCGCGGGACAGGGTTCCTTCGAGCAGTACTTC
NA	TRBV6-1	TRBJ2-7	NA	CASSEGGHEQYF	TGTGCCAGCAGTGAAGGAGGGCACGAGCAGTACTTC
TRBD2	TRBV6-4	TRBJ2-1	NA	CASSRTSGSIDEQFF	TGTGCCAGCAGTAGAACTAGCGGGAGTATTGATGAGCAGTTCTTC
NA	TRBV7-3	TRBJ2-3	NA	CASSSAGEYTDTQYF	TGTGCCAGCAGCTCGGCGGGCGAGTACACAGATACGCAGTATTTT
NA	TRBV5-1	TRBJ1-4	NA	CASSYWGQQDEKLFF	TGCGCCAGCAGCTATTGGGGGCAGCAGGACGAAAAACTGTTTTTT
TRBD1	TRBV5-4	TRBJ1-4	once	CASSRREDRSEKLFF	TGTGCCAGCAGCCGCCGAGAGGACAGGTCTGAAAAACTGTTTTTT
NA	TRBV29-1	TRBJ2-2	NA	CSVEGTASRGTGELFF	TGCAGCGTTGAAGGGACAGCGAGTCGGGGCACCGGGGAGCTGTTTTTT